This entry concerns a single T cell receptor beta chain. Original processing notes: Estimates of nucleated cell counts were drawn from the amplification of reference gene primers. Repertoires were generated with immunoSEQ multiplex PCR, while TCRdb's copy carries only in-frame clones and drops some. V and J calls and clone size are given by that table; D and trimming were obtained from the DNA. The sample holds some 330,000 clones, just over 85% seen once. The data stem from a study of blood T cell repertoires in COVID-19. J gave up 4 bases and V 5 bases, and 3 bases lay outside the gene matches. Looked up from germline, CDR1 is LGHNA and CDR2 is YNFKEQ. The CDR3 consists of 15 residues.

The rearrangement links TRBV4-2 to TRBJ2-1, with TRBD2 matching over 12 bases. The specimen sequenced was PBMCs or T cells enriched from blood (not recorded which). This TCR was recovered from a man aged 25-40 years who had recovered from COVID-19. CDR3 protein: CASSGLAGFYNEQFF. Written as DNA, the CDR3 is TGTGCCAGCAGCGGACTAGCGGGGTTTTACAATGAGCAGTTCTTC.